The present TCR beta chain was sequenced within a study of control samples from healthy donors and cancer patients. Trimming cost V 2 bases and J 5 bases; bases outside gene matches: 6. The germline gives CDR1 MNHEY, CDR2 SMNVEV (reference sequence). The length of the CDR3 is 15 residues. Sequenced by immunoSEQ multiplex PCR; TCRdb stores in-frame clones only, minus some. Of over 100,000 clones in the sample, over 80% were seen once. This receptor was obtained from a woman aged 50 to 65 in good health. The sample comprised blood. V and J are TRBV27 and TRBJ2-1, with 7 bases lining up with TRBD2. The CDR3 sequence is CASSLRSGDHNEQFF. DNA for the CDR3: TGTGCCAGCAGTTTACGGAGCGGGGATCACAATGAGCAGTTCTTC.